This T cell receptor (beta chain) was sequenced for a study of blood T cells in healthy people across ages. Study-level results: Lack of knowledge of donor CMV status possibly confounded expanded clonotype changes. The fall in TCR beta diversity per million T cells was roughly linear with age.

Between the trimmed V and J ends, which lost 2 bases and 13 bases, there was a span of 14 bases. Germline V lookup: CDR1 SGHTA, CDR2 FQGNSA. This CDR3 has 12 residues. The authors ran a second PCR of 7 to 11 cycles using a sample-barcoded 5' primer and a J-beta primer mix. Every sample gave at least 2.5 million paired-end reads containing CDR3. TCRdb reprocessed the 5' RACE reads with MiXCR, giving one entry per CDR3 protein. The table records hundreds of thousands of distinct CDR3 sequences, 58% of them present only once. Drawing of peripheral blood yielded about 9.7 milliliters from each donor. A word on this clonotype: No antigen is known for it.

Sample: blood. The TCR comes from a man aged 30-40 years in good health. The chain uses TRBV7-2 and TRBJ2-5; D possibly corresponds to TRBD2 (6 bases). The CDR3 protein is CASSLPGRGRYF. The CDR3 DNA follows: TGTGCCAGCAGCTTACCCGGGCGGGGCCGGTACTTC.